A single sample gave rise to the 29 T cell receptor beta chains below, sequenced in a study of blood T cell repertoires in COVID-19. Sequencing used immunoSEQ multiplex PCR; TCRdb keeps in-frame clones, though not all of them. In the table there are 110,000 to 150,000 clones, approximately 84% of which are singletons. Sequenced material: peripheral blood. The receptors shown here come from a human donor in a cohort sampled during active COVID-19.

J is TRBJ1-4 and V is TRBV19, with a possible D match to TRBD1 (6 bases). V was cut by 3 bases and J by 9 bases, with 17 bases left in between. Per the germline V gene, CDR1 is LNHDA and CDR2 is SQIVND (reference sequence). The CDR3 extends over 15 amino acids. CDR3 DNA: TGTGCCAGTAGTATTTTTGGGACAACGTTTCAAAAACTGTTTTTT. Translation gives CASSIFGTTFQKLFF.

Comments on this clone: It may be a read error: a sequence one base away is much more abundant. Within the sample, other DNA sequences also encode this same CDR3. CDR3: CASSPGQSYGYTF. CDR3 nucleotide sequence: TGTGCCAGCAGCCCTGGACAATCCTATGGCTACACCTTC. The J gene is TRBJ1-2, the V gene TRBV14, with D tentatively TRBD1 (5 bases). Germline-derived CDR1 and CDR2 are SGHDN and FVKESK. Deletions cut 4 bases from V and 4 bases from J, with 10 bases between. The CDR3 has 13 residues.

J is TRBJ1-6 and V is TRBV6-5; 7 bases line up with TRBD1. Germline CDR1 reads MNHEY; CDR2 reads SVGAGI. This CDR3 is 14 amino acids long. J gave up 8 bases and V 8 bases, and 9 bases lay outside the gene matches. CDR3 in amino acids: CASLGDSDYSPLHF. The CDR3 nucleotides read TGTGCCAGCCTCGGGGACAGTGACTATTCACCCCTCCACTTT.

This chain connects TRBV29-1 to TRBJ2-1; D not certain. The V end lost 8 bases, the J end lost 1 base, and 12 bases lay between the germline ends. Germline CDR1 SQVTM, CDR2 ANQGSEA. The CDR3 runs 13 residues. The CDR3 DNA follows: TGCAGCAGCGTCACGGATTCCTACAATGAGCAGTTCTTC. As protein: CSSVTDSYNEQFF.

As DNA, the CDR3 is TGTGCCATCAGTGTAGGGCTAGCGGGAGTCTACGAGCAGTACGTC. As protein: CAISVGLAGVYEQYV. The chain recombines TRBV10-3 with TRBJ2-7, with 10 bases that match TRBD2. CDR1 is ENHRY, CDR2 SYGVKD, per germline. The V gene end was trimmed by 4 bases and the J gene end by 3 bases; junction bases not matched to a gene: 6. There are 15 residues in the CDR3.

CDR3 sequence: CASSVGPQGETQYF. In nucleotides, the CDR3 is TGTGCCAGCAGCGTAGGGCCTCAGGGGGAGACCCAGTACTTC. The chain recombines TRBV9 with TRBJ2-5; tentatively, D is TRBD1 (6 bases). The V and J ends lost 0 bases and 5 bases respectively, with 11 bases between them. Germline-derived CDR1 and CDR2 are SGDLS and YYNGEE. The CDR3 is 14 amino acids.

CDR3: CASSPGLLKTSDIQYF. The DNA for the CDR3 is TGTGCCAGCAGCCCTGGACTACTAAAAACATCGGACATTCAGTACTTC. The chain couples TRBV7-3 to TRBJ2-4; weak D call: TRBD2 (6 bases). CDR1 and CDR2 (germline): SGHTA, FQGTGA. The CDR3 is made up of 16 amino acids. Trimming cost V 5 bases and J 8 bases, with 22 bases left between them.

This clone has a single count. The chain employs TRBV5-5 and TRBJ2-2; 9 bases match TRBD2. The CDR3 covers 15 residues. Germline values: CDR1 SGHKS, CDR2 YYEKEE (reference sequence). The V gene end was trimmed by 4 bases and the J gene end by 2 bases; junction bases not matched to a gene: 3. The CDR3 DNA reads as TGTGCCAGCAGCCTTGGGACTAGCAACACCGGGGAGCTGTTTTTT. Translation gives CASSLGTSNTGELFF.

V gene TRBV7-3 combines with J gene TRBJ1-3; D unclear. Germline-derived CDR1 and CDR2 are SGHTA and FQGTGA. V was shortened by 1 base and J by 4 bases, with 8 bases between the two germline ends. The CDR3 runs to 14 residues. CDR3 sequence (DNA): TGTGCCAGCAGCTTAAGTGGGCCGGGAAACACCATATATTTT. Translated, it gives CASSLSGPGNTIYF.

This clone was found once. CDR3 sequence reads: CASSLDPAGVHDEQFF. The CDR3 coding sequence is TGTGCCAGCAGCTTAGACCCAGCGGGAGTCCACGATGAGCAGTTCTTC. This chain connects TRBV7-2 to TRBJ2-1; TRBD2 matches at 8 bases. The CDR3 is 16 residues long. CDR1 and CDR2 (germline): SGHTA, FQGNSA. Trimming removed 1 base from V and 8 bases from J; junction bases left unmatched: 10.

Here the CDR3 DNA reads TGTGCCAGTAGTGCGCCGGGACAGGGTGTATTCTATGGCTACACCTTC. It encodes CASSAPGQGVFYGYTF. The rearrangement links TRBV19 to TRBJ1-2; 9 nucleotides align to TRBD1. The germline V gene has CDR1 LNHDA and CDR2 SQIVND (reference sequence). The CDR3 has 16 residues. The J segment lost 4 bases and the V segment lost 5 bases, leaving 11 bases of the junction unmatched.

This clone came up a few times. The CDR3 DNA reads as TGCAGCGGGGGACTAGCGGGGTTCACAGATACGCAGTATTTT. Amino acids: CSGGLAGFTDTQYF. The rearrangement uses TRBV29-1 and TRBJ2-3; 13 bases are a match to TRBD2. V shed 7 bases and J 2 bases; nucleotides not matched to a gene: 3. Germline V gives CDR1 SQVTM, CDR2 ANQGSEA. The CDR3 is 14 residues long.

The rearrangement uses TRBV6-2 or TRBV6-3 and TRBJ2-7; no definite D call. From germline, CDR1 is MNHEY and CDR2 SVGEGT. The CDR3 runs 12 residues. V gave up 6 bases and J gave up 0 bases, with 6 bases separating them. The chain's CDR3 is CASSQSSYEQYF. In DNA form, the CDR3 reads TGTGCCAGCAGCCAGAGCTCCTACGAGCAGTACTTC.

V and J are TRBV11-1 and TRBJ1-2; 8 bases match TRBD1. Germline lookup yields CDR1 SGHAT and CDR2 FQDESV (reference sequence). CDR3 length: 11 amino acids. The V gene end was trimmed by 5 bases and the J gene end by 13 bases; junction bases not matched to a gene: 6. The CDR3 protein is CASSRTGIVTF. The CDR3 bases are TGTGCCAGCAGCCGGACAGGGATTGTCACCTTC.

J is TRBJ2-5 and V is TRBV9; 7 bases are shared with TRBD1. The CDR3 length is 13 residues. Germline V lookup: CDR1 SGDLS, CDR2 YYNGEE. J was trimmed by 3 bases and V by 3 bases; bases with no gene match: 2. CDR3 in amino acids: CASSAGTEETQYF. The CDR3 DNA reads TGTGCCAGCAGCGCTGGGACAGAAGAGACCCAGTACTTC. The full variable domain, with the rest looked up from reference TRBV9 and TRBJ2-5, is DSGVTQTPKHLITATGQRVTLRCSPRSGDLSVYWYQQSLDQGLQFLIQYYNGEERAKGNILERFSAQQFPDLHSELNLSSLELGDSALYFCASSAGTEETQYFGPGTRLLVL.

This chain joins TRBV19 and TRBJ1-1; D is undetermined. V lost 2 bases and J 0 bases, leaving 7 bases between the germline ends. The CDR3 is 14 amino acids. Germline V gene lookup returns CDR1 LNHDA and CDR2 SQIVND (reference sequence). CDR3 region: CASSILPLNTEAFF. CDR3 bases: TGTGCCAGTAGTATACTCCCTCTGAACACTGAAGCTTTCTTT.

The chain is built from TRBV24-1 and TRBJ1-2; no reliable D call. Looked up from germline, CDR1 is KGHDR and CDR2 is SFDVKD. CDR3 length: 15 residues. The V end was cut by 3 bases, the J end by 5 bases, with 15 bases between. The CDR3 loop reads CATSDASGQQYGYTF. For the CDR3, the DNA is TGTGCCACCAGTGATGCCTCTGGGCAGCAATATGGCTACACCTTC.

V is TRBV11-2 and J is TRBJ2-3, with 14 bases lining up with TRBD2. This CDR3 has 16 residues. V trimming: 4 bases; J trimming: 4 bases; junction bases outside the gene matches: 4. CDR1 is SGHAT and CDR2 is FQNNGV in the germline V gene. The CDR3 reads CASSSGLAGAADTQYF. The CDR3 nucleotides are TGTGCCAGCAGCTCGGGACTAGCGGGAGCCGCAGATACGCAGTATTTT. The whole variable domain, filled in from reference TRBV11-2 and TRBJ2-3, reads EAGVAQSPRYKIIEKRQSVAFWCNPISGHATLYWYQQILGQGPKLLIQFQNNGVVDDSQLPKDRFSAERLKGVDSTLKIQPAKLEDSAVYLCASSSGLAGAADTQYFGPGTRLTVL.

The chain links TRBV19 to TRBJ1-1; 7 bases are shared with TRBD1. In germline, CDR1 is LNHDA, CDR2 SQIVND (reference sequence). The CDR3 contains 16 residues. V shed 5 bases and J 5 bases; nucleotides not matched to a gene: 14. As DNA, the CDR3 is TGTGCCAGTAGTTCCCTGGAGGGGGCATGGGGGACTGAAGCTTTCTTT. This sequence encodes CASSSLEGAWGTEAFF.

CDR3 sequence: CASSGAAGGTDTQYF. The CDR3 coding sequence is TGTGCCAGCAGTGGTGCAGCGGGGGGCACAGATACGCAGTATTTT. This chain connects TRBV2 to TRBJ2-3; 8 bases match TRBD2. The germline V gene has CDR1 SNHLY and CDR2 FYNNEI. The CDR3 extends over 15 amino acids. J lost 1 base, V lost 4 bases, and 4 bases had no gene match.

CDR3 loop: CASSLSGNQPQHF. The CDR3, as DNA: TGTGCCAGCAGTCTCAGCGGGAATCAGCCCCAGCATTTT. The J gene is TRBJ1-5, the V gene TRBV12-3 or TRBV12-4; D not resolved. V lost 5 bases, J lost 4 bases, and 9 bases lay in between. The CDR3 consists of 13 residues.

This clone came up a few times. V usage is TRBV6-2 or TRBV6-3 and J usage is TRBJ1-2, with D unresolved. This CDR3 region has 11 residues. Trimming stripped 5 bases from V and 5 bases from J, with 6 bases between. Per the germline V gene, CDR1 is MNHEY and CDR2 is SVGEGT. DNA of the CDR3: TGTGCCAGCAGTCAACAGTATGGCTACACCTTC. Residues: CASSQQYGYTF.

The V and J genes are TRBV19 and TRBJ1-2; tentative D call: TRBD1 (6 bases). The CDR3 has 14 residues. V was cut by 6 bases and J by 2 bases, with 13 bases left in between. Germline CDR1 is LNHDA and CDR2 is SQIVND (reference sequence). The CDR3 coding sequence is TGTGCCAGTAGGCCTACAGGGAGCAACTATGGCTACACCTTC. Encoded protein: CASRPTGSNYGYTF.

The V gene is TRBV7-8, the J gene TRBJ2-1, with 8 bases identical to TRBD2. CDR3 length: 15 amino acids. V gave up 1 base and J gave up 8 bases; unmatched junction bases: 7. Germline CDR1 is SGHVS and CDR2 is FQNEAQ. CDR3 protein: CASSLGGTRGYEQFF. The CDR3 nucleotides read TGTGCCAGCAGCTTAGGAGGGACTAGAGGTTATGAGCAGTTCTTC.

This sequence joins TRBV5-1 and TRBJ2-5; 7 positions agree with TRBD1. The CDR3 covers 14 residues. Losses at the gene ends were 5 bases for V and 0 bases for J; bases not matched to a gene: 4. Per the germline V gene, CDR1 is SGHRS and CDR2 is YFSETQ. The DNA of the CDR3 is TGCGCCAGCAGGGGACAGACCAACCAAGAGACCCAGTACTTC. This encodes CASRGQTNQETQYF.

The gene calls are TRBV2 and TRBJ1-5; maybe TRBD1 (5 bases). The CDR3 runs 14 residues. V lost 8 bases, J lost 7 bases, and 18 bases lay in between. Germline-derived CDR1 and CDR2 are SNHLY and FYNNEI. This chain's CDR3 is CASVGSEGHQPQHF. The DNA of the CDR3 is TGTGCCAGCGTCGGGAGCGAGGGGCACCAGCCCCAGCATTTT.

The chain links TRBV15 to TRBJ2-2; D not certain. There are 13 residues in the CDR3. The V end was cut by 8 bases, the J end by 1 base, with 8 bases between. Germline values: CDR1 LNHNV, CDR2 YYDKDF (reference sequence). Written as DNA, the CDR3 is TGTGCCACCGCACAGATGAACACCGGGGAGCTGTTTTTT. Its translation is CATAQMNTGELFF.

This clone was counted between two and nine times. This chain uses TRBV11-1 with TRBJ1-1; 7 positions agree with TRBD1. The germline CDR1 and CDR2 sequences are SGHAT and FQDESV (reference sequence). CDR3 length: 14 residues. V trimming: 2 bases; J trimming: 7 bases; junction bases outside the gene matches: 7. As DNA, the CDR3 is TGTGCCAGCAGCTTAATGGGACAGCCGATTGAAGCTTTCTTT. Protein: CASSLMGQPIEAFF. The whole variable domain, filled in from reference TRBV11-1 and TRBJ1-1, reads EAEVAQSPRYKITEKSQAVAFWCDPISGHATLYWYRQILGQGPELLVQFQDESVVDDSQLPKDRFSAERLKGVDSTLKIQPAELGDSAMYLCASSLMGQPIEAFFGQGTRLTVV.

V is TRBV12-3 or TRBV12-4 and J is TRBJ2-3, with 8 bases matching TRBD2. The CDR3 runs to 13 residues. Trimming at V came to 7 bases and at J to 6 bases, leaving 6 bases not matched to a gene. The CDR3 nucleotides read TGTGCCAGCAACGGACTAGCCGGCGATACGCAGTATTTT. Its translation is CASNGLAGDTQYF.